Below are 19 T cell receptor beta chains sequenced from a single sample in a study of a mutant IDH1 vaccine in newly diagnosed glioma (dated by TCRdb to the early 2020s). Libraries were prepared through the immunoSEQ multiplex PCR assay. The immuneACCESS repertoire file appears here via TCRdb, limited to in-frame rearrangements. These files lack a portion of the clones; in checked studies, under half of the deficit traces to unresolved V genes, and the cause of the others is not known. Across this sample there are tens of thousands of clones, with 91% seen only once. The ten largest clones add up to around 2.5% of the sample. The meaning of the sample's time point label: baseline, week 1 (first vaccination visit). This sample's treatment or condition label indicates: pre-vaccination baseline after standard-of-care therapy. Sample: PBMCs, taken from a glioma patient treated with radiotherapy, temozolomide or both. The receptors shown here come from a man aged 50 to 59 with glioma.

The rearrangement links TRBV9 to TRBJ2-3; D might be TRBD2 (5 bases). This CDR3 has 15 residues. Trimming shortened V by 4 bases and J by 2 bases, and 14 bases separated the two germline ends. Germline values: CDR1 SGDLS, CDR2 YYNGEE. CDR3 nucleotide sequence: TGTGCCAGCAGCCCCGCAGGAGGTAACACAGATACGCAGTATTTT. This codes for CASSPAGGNTDTQYF. Full variable domain (rest looked up from reference TRBV9 and TRBJ2-3): DSGVTQTPKHLITATGQRVTLRCSPRSGDLSVYWYQQSLDQGLQFLIQYYNGEERAKGNILERFSAQQFPDLHSELNLSSLELGDSALYFCASSPAGGNTDTQYFGPGTRLTVL.

This clone was recorded once. This chain links TRBV6-6 with TRBJ2-7; TRBD1 matches 7 bases. CDR3 length equals 13 residues. Germline lookup yields CDR1 MNHNY and CDR2 SVGAGI (reference sequence). V shed 5 bases and J 9 bases; nucleotides not matched to a gene: 10. In nucleotides, the CDR3 is TGTGCCAGCAGTCGAAGGGGGCAGGAAGGGCAGTACTTC. This codes for CASSRRGQEGQYF.

This chain links TRBV4-1 with TRBJ2-4; 13 bases align to TRBD2. The CDR3 runs 18 residues. Germline V gene sequence: CDR1 MGHRA, CDR2 YSYEKL. After removal of 3 bases from V and 5 bases from J, the junction contained 10 bases not matched to a gene. The DNA of the CDR3 is TGCGCCAGCAGCCATCGACTAGCGGGGGGCGGGGGAGAAAACATTCAGTACTTC. It yields the protein CASSHRLAGGGGENIQYF.

This clone was counted a single time. The genes are TRBV9 and TRBJ1-1; 9 positions match TRBD1. The CDR3 runs 17 residues. CDR1 SGDLS and CDR2 YYNGEE come from the germline V gene. Trimming cost V 5 bases and J 0 bases; bases outside gene matches: 11. The DNA for the CDR3 is TGTGCCAGCAGGTCCCGGGACAGGGAATGGGTGAACACTGAAGCTTTCTTT. It codes for CASRSRDREWVNTEAFF. The full variable domain, rest sourced from reference TRBV9 and TRBJ1-1, is DSGVTQTPKHLITATGQRVTLRCSPRSGDLSVYWYQQSLDQGLQFLIQYYNGEERAKGNILERFSAQQFPDLHSELNLSSLELGDSALYFCASRSRDREWVNTEAFFGQGTRLTVV.

This sequence joins TRBV6-5 and TRBJ2-7; D may be TRBD1 (5 bases). The V end lost 8 bases, the J end lost 2 bases, and 10 bases lay between the germline ends. The CDR3 sequence is 12 residues long. Germline V gene data show CDR1 as MNHEY and CDR2 as SVGAGI. CDR3 nucleotide sequence: TGTGCCAGCTGGGGCGCCGCCTACGAGCAGTACTTC. This sequence encodes CASWGAAYEQYF.

The genes are TRBV29-1 and TRBJ2-2; D gene ambiguous. Trimming stripped 0 bases from V and 6 bases from J, with 8 bases between. The germline V gene has CDR1 SQVTM and CDR2 ANQGSEA. The CDR3 is made up of 13 amino acids. The CDR3 region is CSVEDRSPGELFF. The DNA of the CDR3 is TGCAGCGTTGAAGATCGGAGTCCCGGGGAGCTGTTTTTT.

The rearrangement uses TRBV10-3 and TRBJ2-5; 8 positions agree with TRBD1. Germline CDR1 and CDR2: ENHRY and SYGVKD. V gave up 3 bases and J gave up 11 bases; unmatched junction bases: 17. CDR3 size: 16 residues. CDR3 region: CAISDPSGQALREQYF. CDR3 bases: TGTGCCATCAGTGACCCATCGGGACAGGCGCTTAGGGAGCAGTACTTC.

This clone appeared once. The chain combines TRBV7-8 with TRBJ2-5; D may be TRBD1 or TRBD2 (5 bases each). Germline CDR1 and CDR2: SGHVS and FQNEAQ. V shed 3 bases and J shed 1 base, with 12 bases lying between them. The CDR3 has 15 residues. The CDR3 coding sequence is TGTGCCAGCAGCTTCGTATCCGGGACCCAAGAGACCCAGTACTTC. It codes for CASSFVSGTQETQYF.

V is TRBV30 and J is TRBJ1-1; no reliable D call. Germline lookup yields CDR1 GTSNPN and CDR2 SVGIG (reference sequence). Trimming removed 2 bases from V and 1 base from J, with 17 bases in between. This CDR3 region has 16 residues. The CDR3 loop is CAWSTGNSRRNTEAFF. The CDR3 nucleotides are TGTGCCTGGAGTACCGGGAACTCTAGGAGGAACACTGAAGCTTTCTTT. The whole variable domain, filled in from reference TRBV30 and TRBJ1-1, reads SQTIHQWPATLVQPVGSPLSLECTVEGTSNPNLYWYRQAAGRGLQLLFYSVGIGQISSEVPQNLSASRPQDRQFILSSKKLLLSDSGFYLCAWSTGNSRRNTEAFFGQGTRLTVV.

The J gene is TRBJ2-2, the V gene TRBV10-3, with D possibly TRBD1 on 5 matching bases. This CDR3 is 15 amino acids long. The germline V and J ends were trimmed by 4 bases and 0 bases, with 9 bases remaining between them. Looked up from germline, CDR1 is ENHRY and CDR2 is SYGVKD. For the CDR3, the DNA is TGTGCCATCAGTGGACAGACCGCGAACACCGGGGAGCTGTTTTTT. Translation: CAISGQTANTGELFF.

J is TRBJ2-3 and V is TRBV6-6; D is undetermined. V was pared by 2 bases and J by 6 bases, with 9 bases between. Germline V lookup: CDR1 MNHNY, CDR2 SVGAGI (reference sequence). The CDR3 consists of 13 residues. This chain's CDR3 is CASSYRQEDTQYF. CDR3 bases: TGTGCCAGCAGTTACCGGCAGGAGGATACGCAGTATTTT.

The chain uses TRBV6-6 and TRBJ1-5; the D gene is possibly TRBD1 (6 bases). CDR1 and CDR2 (germline): MNHNY, SVGAGI (reference sequence). V lost 6 bases, J lost 4 bases, and 16 bases lay in between. This CDR3 is built from 15 residues. The CDR3 is CASRTGDTRNQPQHF. The DNA of the CDR3 is TGTGCCAGCAGAACTGGGGACACCCGAAATCAGCCCCAGCATTTT.

This clone has just one count. The J gene is TRBJ2-5, the V gene TRBV5-1; D ambiguous. Trimming removed 0 bases at V and 0 bases at J, with 12 bases between. This CDR3 has 16 residues. Germline V gives CDR1 SGHRS, CDR2 YFSETQ. Here the CDR3 DNA reads TGCGCCAGCAGCTTGGCCTTGGTGCAGTACCAAGAGACCCAGTACTTC. This codes for CASSLALVQYQETQYF.

This rearrangement joins TRBV2 to TRBJ2-5; no clear D. Deletions cut 6 bases from V and 1 base from J, with 12 bases between. The CDR3 covers 14 residues. Germline CDR1 is SNHLY and CDR2 is FYNNEI. The DNA for the CDR3 is TGTGCCAGCAGGACTCGGGCGGCCCAAGAGACCCAGTACTTC. Amino acid sequence: CASRTRAAQETQYF.

The V call is TRBV4-1, the J call TRBJ2-1, with D uncertain. CDR1 is MGHRA and CDR2 is YSYEKL in the germline V gene. The CDR3 covers 14 residues. Trimming removed 3 bases at V and 4 bases at J, with 10 bases between. The CDR3 reads CASSQGGGYNEQFF. The DNA for the CDR3 is TGCGCCAGCAGCCAGGGTGGTGGGTACAATGAGCAGTTCTTC.

This clone was recorded once. This chain connects TRBV4-2 to TRBJ1-2, with TRBD1 identical over 7 bases. With 0 bases clipped from V and 7 bases from J, the junction kept 11 bases outside the gene matches. The V gene's germline CDR1 is LGHNA and CDR2 YNFKEQ. The CDR3 spans 16 residues. CDR3 amino acids: CASSQDLIEGARGYTF. The CDR3 DNA is TGTGCCAGCAGCCAAGATCTGATAGAGGGGGCGCGTGGCTACACCTTC.

The V call is TRBV7-9, the J call TRBJ1-2; possibly TRBD1 for D (5 bases). V lost 5 bases and J 4 bases, leaving 23 bases between the germline ends. The CDR3 extends over 17 amino acids. Germline assignment: CDR1 SEHNR and CDR2 FQNEAQ (reference sequence). The CDR3 DNA reads as TGTGCCAGCAGCCACGGCGGGGGGTCAGCCGGGGGCTATGGCTACACCTTC. It codes for CASSHGGGSAGGYGYTF.

The chain combines TRBV29-1 with TRBJ2-7; D call uncertain. The CDR3 is 12 residues long. Germline V CDR1 and CDR2: SQVTM, ANQGSEA. With 7 bases removed from V and 1 base from J, the gap between germline ends came to 11 bases. The CDR3 spells CSAGGNSYEQYF. The CDR3 DNA is TGCAGCGCCGGCGGCAATTCCTACGAGCAGTACTTC.

This clone was counted only a few times. The chain combines TRBV30 with TRBJ2-7, with TRBD2 matching 9 bases. Germline-derived CDR1 and CDR2 are GTSNPN and SVGIG (reference sequence). CDR3 length equals 11 residues. Unmatched junction bases numbered 5, after V lost 5 bases and J lost 9 bases. CDR3 DNA: TGTGCCTGGGGGCAACTAGCGGGGCAGTACTTC. This codes for CAWGQLAGQYF.